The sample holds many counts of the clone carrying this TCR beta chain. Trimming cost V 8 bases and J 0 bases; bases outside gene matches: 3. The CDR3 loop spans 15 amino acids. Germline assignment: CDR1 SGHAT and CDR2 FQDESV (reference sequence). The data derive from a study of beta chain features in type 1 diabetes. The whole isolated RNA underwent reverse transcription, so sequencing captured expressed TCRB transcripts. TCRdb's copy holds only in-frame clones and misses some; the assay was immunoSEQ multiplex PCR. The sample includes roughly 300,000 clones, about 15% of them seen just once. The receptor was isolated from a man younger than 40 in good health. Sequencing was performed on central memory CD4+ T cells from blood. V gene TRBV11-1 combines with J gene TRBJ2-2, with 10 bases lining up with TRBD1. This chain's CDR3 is CASGTGDANTGELFF. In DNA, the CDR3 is TGTGCCAGCGGGACAGGGGACGCGAACACCGGGGAGCTGTTTTTT.